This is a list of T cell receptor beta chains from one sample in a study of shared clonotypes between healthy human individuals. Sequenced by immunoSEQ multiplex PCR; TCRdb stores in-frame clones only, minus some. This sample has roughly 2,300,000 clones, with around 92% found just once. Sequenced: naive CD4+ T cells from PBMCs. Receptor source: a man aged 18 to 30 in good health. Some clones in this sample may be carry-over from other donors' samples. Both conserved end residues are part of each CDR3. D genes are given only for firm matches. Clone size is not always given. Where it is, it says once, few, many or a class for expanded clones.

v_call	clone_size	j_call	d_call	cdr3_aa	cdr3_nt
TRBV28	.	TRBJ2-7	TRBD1	CASSFPDRYEQYF	TGTGCCAGCAGTTTCCCGGACAGGTACGAGCAGTACTTC
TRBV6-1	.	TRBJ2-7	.	CASSLRDSYF	TGTGCCAGCAGTTTACGAGACTCCTACTTC
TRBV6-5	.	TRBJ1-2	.	CASSLTYSYGYTF	TGTGCCAGCAGTCTAACTTACAGCTATGGCTACACCTTC
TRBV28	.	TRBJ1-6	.	CASRAQSSYNSPLHF	TGTGCCAGCAGAGCCCAGAGCTCCTATAATTCACCCCTCCACTTT
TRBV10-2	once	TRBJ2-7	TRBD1	CASSEYGTGERVGGEQYF	TGCGCCAGCAGTGAGTACGGGACAGGGGAACGGGTTGGCGGCGAGCAGTACTTC
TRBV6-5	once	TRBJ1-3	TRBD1	CASSPRDRVGNTIYF	TGTGCCAGCAGTCCCCGGGACAGGGTGGGAAACACCATATATTTT
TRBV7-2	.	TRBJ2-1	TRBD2	CASSLPGTRAYNEQFF	TGTGCCAGCAGCTTACCCGGGACTAGAGCCTACAATGAGCAGTTCTTC
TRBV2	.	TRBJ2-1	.	CASSSKPGWTTRGDEQFF	TGTGCCAGCAGTTCAAAGCCTGGCTGGACCACAAGGGGCGATGAGCAGTTCTTC
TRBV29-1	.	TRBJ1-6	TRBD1	CSVQAGTANSPLHF	TGCAGCGTTCAGGCCGGGACAGCGAATTCACCCCTCCACTTT
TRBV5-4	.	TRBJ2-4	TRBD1	CASSGQGENIQYF	TGTGCCAGCAGCGGACAGGGGGAAAACATTCAGTACTTC
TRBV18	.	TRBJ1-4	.	CASSPQRSGEKLFF	TGTGCCAGCTCACCCCAGAGATCAGGGGAAAAACTGTTTTTT
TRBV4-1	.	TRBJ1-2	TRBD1	CASSLLPTGDYGYTF	TGCGCCAGCAGCCTCCTACCGACAGGGGACTATGGCTACACCTTC
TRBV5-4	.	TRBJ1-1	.	CASSLRGGSGTEAFF	TGTGCCAGCAGCTTAAGGGGAGGGTCGGGCACTGAAGCTTTCTTT
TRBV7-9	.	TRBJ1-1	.	CASSLASGETEAFF	TGTGCCAGCAGCTTAGCGTCAGGGGAAACTGAAGCTTTCTTT
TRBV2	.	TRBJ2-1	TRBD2	CATTLAGGSYNEQFF	TGTGCCACCACCTTAGCGGGAGGATCCTACAATGAGCAGTTCTTC
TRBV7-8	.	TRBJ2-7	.	CASSFRAATYEQYF	TGTGCCAGCAGCTTTAGGGCAGCAACCTACGAGCAGTACTTC
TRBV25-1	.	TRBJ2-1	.	CASSKFGGLYNEQFF	TGTGCCAGCTCTAAATTTGGGGGTCTTTACAATGAGCAGTTCTTC
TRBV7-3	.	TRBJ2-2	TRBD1	CASSLGDRSAGELFF	TGTGCCAGCAGCTTAGGGGACAGGTCGGCCGGGGAGCTGTTTTTT
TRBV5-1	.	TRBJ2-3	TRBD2	CASSLSRREADTQYF	TGCGCCAGCAGCTTGTCGCGGCGGGAGGCAGATACGCAGTATTTT
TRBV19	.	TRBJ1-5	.	CASRGPGDQPQHF	TGTGCCAGTAGGGGTCCGGGAGATCAGCCCCAGCATTTT
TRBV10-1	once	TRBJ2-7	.	CASTNRGQPYEQYF	TGCGCCAGCACCAATAGGGGCCAACCTTACGAGCAGTACTTC
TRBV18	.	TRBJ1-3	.	CASSPRDGNTIYF	TGTGCCAGCTCACCAAGGGATGGAAACACCATATATTTT
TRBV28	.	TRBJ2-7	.	CASSPLARFTYAQYF	TGTGCCAGCAGTCCCCTGGCCCGTTTCACCTACGCGCAGTACTTC
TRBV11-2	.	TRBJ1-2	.	CASSSLQGGYGYTF	TGTGCCAGCAGCTCTTTACAGGGAGGCTATGGCTACACCTTC